This T cell receptor beta chain is from a study of identical twins. Study-level findings and limits: Alpha sequences that were out-of-frame and twin-shared showed an excess of low generation probability.

This clonotype was detected ten times or more. Its specificity is not known. Trimming shortened V by 4 bases and J by 3 bases, and 12 bases separated the two germline ends. Germline-derived CDR1 and CDR2 are DFQATT and SNEGSKA (reference sequence). CDR3 length: 13 residues. Template switching added a universal primer binding site, and final cDNA carried unique molecular identifiers. MiXCR, run by TCRdb on the 5' RACE reads, gives a single entry per CDR3 protein. The sample yields roughly 690,000 distinct CDR3 sequences, 6.1% seen once. The chain combines TRBV20-1 with TRBJ2-5; D may be TRBD1 (6 bases). The sample was naive T cells sorted from blood. This TCR came from a man between 18 and 35 years old in good health. The DNA of the CDR3 is TGCAGTGCTACGACAGGCCGAGAAGAGACCCAGTACTTC. The encoded protein is CSATTGREETQYF.